The 20 T cell receptor beta chains below all came from one sample that was sequenced in a study of response to subunit inactivated influenza vaccine. TCRdb processed the RT-PCR reads anew with MiXCR; each CDR3 protein has one entry. The profile shows around 760,000 distinct CDR3 sequences, 14% of them singletons. The material sequenced was PBMCs from blood, taken about 14 days before vaccination. Every receptor here comes from a man aged 50-60 years who received an inactivated influenza vaccine.

The chain has TRBV11-2 and TRBJ2-1; D might be TRBD1 (5 bases). V was clipped by 4 bases and J by 9 bases, with 16 bases between them. The V gene's germline CDR1 is SGHAT and CDR2 FQNNGV. This CDR3 is built from 14 residues. The CDR3 spells CASSSTIRAGEQFF. CDR3 nucleotides: TGTGCCAGCAGCTCGACCATCAGGGCAGGTGAGCAGTTCTTC. Supplemented by reference TRBV11-2 and TRBJ2-1, the full variable domain reads EAGVAQSPRYKIIEKRQSVAFWCNPISGHATLYWYQQILGQGPKLLIQFQNNGVVDDSQLPKDRFSAERLKGVDSTLKIQPAKLEDSAVYLCASSSTIRAGEQFFGPGTRLTVL.

The chain uses TRBV4-3 and TRBJ2-6; D might be TRBD2 (5 bases). Trimming cost V 0 bases and J 0 bases, with 9 bases left between them. CDR1 is LGHNA, CDR2 YSLEER, per germline. The CDR3 loop spans 17 amino acids. The CDR3 coding sequence is TGCGCCAGCAGCCAAGATTACGGGATCTCTGGGGCCAACGTCCTGACTTTC. Translated: CASSQDYGISGANVLTF.

The V gene is TRBV29-1, the J gene TRBJ2-1, with 13 bases aligning to TRBD2. Unmatched junction bases numbered 15, after V lost 7 bases and J lost 12 bases. The CDR3 contains 15 residues. The germline CDR1 and CDR2 sequences are SQVTM and ANQGSEA. CDR3 region: CSAQTTSGRAVGQFF. The CDR3 DNA follows: TGCAGCGCTCAAACCACTAGCGGGAGGGCCGTTGGGCAGTTCTTC.

The rearrangement uses TRBV18 and TRBJ1-5; 7 bases are a match to TRBD1. Germline CDR1 is KGHSH and CDR2 is LQKENI. Losses at the gene ends were 2 bases for V and 8 bases for J; bases not matched to a gene: 3. This CDR3 spans 13 amino acids. This CDR3 is CASSPGQVEPQHF. Here the CDR3 DNA reads TGTGCCAGCTCACCAGGACAGGTGGAGCCCCAGCATTTT. The entire variable domain, with the rest obtained from reference TRBV18 and TRBJ1-5, is as follows: NAGVMQNPRHLVRRRGQEARLRCSPMKGHSHVYWYRQLPEEGLKFMVYLQKENIIDESGMPKERFSAEFPKEGPSILRIQQVVRGDSAAYFCASSPGQVEPQHFGDGTRLSIL.

The V gene is TRBV6-2 or TRBV6-3, the J gene TRBJ2-4, with a possible D match to TRBD1 (6 bases). This CDR3 has 14 amino acids. Per the germline V gene, CDR1 is MNHEY and CDR2 is SVGEGT. V lost 0 bases and J lost 4, with 7 bases in between. The CDR3 DNA reads TGTGCCAGCAGTTACTCGGACAGTAAAAACATTCAGTACTTC. As protein: CASSYSDSKNIQYF.

V is TRBV4-2 and J is TRBJ1-2, with D possibly being TRBD1 (5 bases). CDR1 is LGHNA, CDR2 YNFKEQ, per germline. V lost 0 bases, J lost 6 bases, and 14 bases lay in between. The CDR3 has 15 residues. CDR3 loop: CASSQDAVRDDGYTF. The CDR3 bases are TGTGCCAGCAGCCAAGATGCGGTCAGGGATGATGGCTACACCTTC.

This clonotype has just a few counts. CDR3 loop: CASSYGLRALGLNQPQHF. CDR3 nucleotide sequence: TGTGCCAGCAGTTACGGTTTGAGGGCGCTGGGGCTTAATCAGCCCCAGCATTTT. The rearrangement links TRBV6-2 or TRBV6-3 to TRBJ1-5; maybe TRBD1 (5 bases). The CDR3 runs 18 residues. Germline lookup yields CDR1 MNHEY and CDR2 SVGEGT. V lost 2 bases to trimming and J lost 4 bases, with 21 bases between them.

The genes are TRBV5-5 and TRBJ2-5; D gene unclear. The germline gives CDR1 SGHKS, CDR2 YYEKEE (reference sequence). The CDR3 extends over 13 amino acids. V was cut by 2 bases and J by 7 bases, with 12 bases left in between. The CDR3 spells CASSFARPVTQYF. In DNA form, the CDR3 reads TGTGCCAGCAGCTTTGCCCGGCCGGTGACCCAGTACTTC.

This clonotype was observed at least ten times. The chain employs TRBV12-3 or TRBV12-4 and TRBJ1-2; D unclear. The ends were cut back, 6 bases at V and 4 bases at J, with 15 bases in the middle. There are 14 residues in the CDR3. The CDR3 reads CASSPLGSSYGYTF. The DNA for the CDR3 is TGTGCCAGCAGCCCCCTCGGATCCTCCTATGGCTACACCTTC.

This chain uses TRBV7-9 with TRBJ2-3, with 11 bases matching TRBD2. This CDR3 has 15 residues. CDR1 is SEHNR and CDR2 is FQNEAQ in the germline V gene (reference sequence). The junction had 3 bases not matched to a gene; V was cut back by 3 bases and J by 4 bases. The CDR3 region is CASSFVAGGPDTQYF. The CDR3 DNA sequence: TGTGCCAGCAGCTTTGTAGCGGGAGGGCCAGATACGCAGTATTTT.

The rearrangement uses TRBV5-1 and TRBJ2-3; D might be TRBD2 (6 bases). The CDR3 sequence is 15 residues long. Trimming left V 4 bases short and J 5 bases short, with 17 bases between. CDR1 is SGHRS and CDR2 is YFSETQ in the germline V gene. CDR3 loop: CASSLSRGAIDTQYF. CDR3 in DNA: TGCGCCAGCAGCCTATCTCGCGGGGCCATAGATACGCAGTATTTT.

The chain couples TRBV20-1 to TRBJ2-7; D might be TRBD1 (6 bases). Per germline, CDR1 DFQATT and CDR2 SNEGSKA (reference sequence). This CDR3 is built from 15 residues. Trimming stripped 3 bases from V and 6 bases from J, with 21 bases between. The CDR3 sequence is CSARKSRQGISEQYF. In nucleotides, the CDR3 is TGCAGTGCTAGGAAGAGTCGGCAGGGGATAAGCGAGCAGTACTTC.

V and J are TRBV5-1 and TRBJ1-1, with a weak D call TRBD1 (5 bases). This CDR3 spans 13 amino acids. Trimming removed 4 bases from V and 6 bases from J, with 13 bases in between. From germline, CDR1 is SGHRS and CDR2 YFSETQ. Here the CDR3 DNA reads TGCGCCAGCAGCAGAGCAGGGACCCCTGAAGCTTTCTTT. Translated: CASSRAGTPEAFF.

This clonotype was counted many times. This rearrangement joins TRBV20-1 to TRBJ2-3; D remains ambiguous. The germline gives CDR1 DFQATT, CDR2 SNEGSKA (reference sequence). The CDR3 runs 12 residues. V was cut by 5 bases and J by 6 bases, with 12 bases left in between. CDR3 sequence (DNA): TGCAGTGCTTGGTGGCAGGACGATACGCAGTATTTT. Its translation: CSAWWQDDTQYF.

The V and J genes are TRBV12-3 or TRBV12-4 and TRBJ1-6; weak D call: TRBD1 (5 bases). Trimming left V 6 bases short and J 2 bases short, with 11 bases between. This CDR3 is 15 amino acids long. CDR3 residues: CASRIGTAYNSPLHF. CDR3 nucleotides: TGTGCCAGCAGGATAGGGACGGCCTATAATTCACCCCTCCACTTT.

Comment on this clonotype: Because the CDR3 is missing its conserved closing phenylalanine or tryptophan, this is likely a read error. This rearrangement joins TRBV7-2 to TRBJ1-2, with 8 bases matching TRBD1. Losses at the gene ends were 5 bases for V and 4 bases for J; bases not matched to a gene: 9. Looked up from germline, CDR1 is SGHTA and CDR2 is FQGNSA. CDR3 length equals 15 residues. DNA of the CDR3: TGTGCCAGCAGCACATCACAGGGGGTTACCTATGGCTACACCTAC. It encodes CASSTSQGVTYGYTY.

This clonotype was recorded a few times. The chain uses TRBV7-9 and TRBJ2-1, with unresolved D. CDR3 length equals 17 residues. Germline assignment: CDR1 SEHNR and CDR2 FQNEAQ (reference sequence). The germline V and J ends were trimmed by 5 bases and 3 bases, with 20 bases remaining between them. CDR3 nucleotides: TGTGCCAGCAGCGGCGGCCACAGACCTTTTTACTACAATGAGCAGTTCTTC. This gives the protein CASSGGHRPFYYNEQFF. Complete variable domain (other parts from reference TRBV7-9 and TRBJ2-1): DTGVSQNPRHKITKRGQNVTFRCDPISEHNRLYWYRQTLGQGPEFLTYFQNEAQLEKSRLLSDRFSAERPKGSFSTLEIQRTEQGDSAMYLCASSGGHRPFYYNEQFFGPGTRLTVL.

The rearrangement links TRBV15 to TRBJ1-1; D perhaps matches TRBD1 (5 bases). The V gene's germline CDR1 is LNHNV and CDR2 YYDKDF (reference sequence). With 2 bases removed from V and 0 bases from J, the gap between germline ends came to 7 bases. The CDR3 extends over 14 amino acids. CDR3 in amino acids: CATSRRGMNTEAFF. The DNA of the CDR3 is TGTGCCACCAGCAGACGGGGGATGAACACTGAAGCTTTCTTT.

This clonotype was seen a single time. The rearrangement uses TRBV6-2 or TRBV6-3 and TRBJ2-7; TRBD2 aligns across 7 bases. Germline V gives CDR1 MNHEY, CDR2 SVGEGT. The CDR3 extends over 16 amino acids. Germline trimming cut 7 bases from V and 6 bases from J; bases unmatched to any gene: 18. The CDR3 sequence: CASNPGRRAGPREQYF. The DNA for the CDR3 is TGTGCCAGCAACCCAGGTCGACGAGCGGGGCCCCGCGAGCAGTACTTC.

This clonotype was detected ten times or more. V usage is TRBV9 and J usage is TRBJ2-5, with 13 bases aligning to TRBD2. Trimming removed 3 bases from V and 4 bases from J; junction bases left unmatched: 6. Germline-derived CDR1 and CDR2 are SGDLS and YYNGEE. The CDR3 length is 16 residues. For the CDR3, the DNA is TGTGCCAGCAGCGGCCGGACTAGCGGGAGTCGAGAGACCCAGTACTTC. The encoded protein is CASSGRTSGSRETQYF.